A selection of T cell receptor beta chains follows, all from one sample in a study of T cell responses to AZD1222 COVID-19 vaccine. The data were produced by immunoSEQ multiplex PCR, yet TCRdb's version contains in-frame clones alone and is incomplete. The top ten hold 2.8% of the sample, which has approximately 140,000 clones, more than 85% seen once. The sequencing here drew on peripheral blood, taken on day 0 of AZD1222 vaccination. These receptors came from an adult in good health. Both conserved end residues are part of each CDR3. The D gene is left open where the match is weak. Only some rows state a clone size, as once, few, many or a class for expanded clones.

d_call: TRBD1
clone_size: NA
v_call: TRBV12-5
j_call: TRBJ1-5
cdr3_aa: CASGLRTGGINQPQHF
cdr3_nt: TGTGCTAGTGGTTTAAGAACAGGGGGCATCAATCAGCCCCAGCATTTT

d_call: TRBD1
clone_size: NA
v_call: TRBV6-5
j_call: TRBJ1-1
cdr3_aa: CAATGVNTEAFF
cdr3_nt: TGTGCCGCGACAGGGGTGAACACTGAAGCTTTCTTT

d_call: TRBD1
clone_size: NA
v_call: TRBV6-5
j_call: TRBJ2-2
cdr3_aa: CASSYSRGQRTGELFF
cdr3_nt: TGTGCCAGCAGTTACTCCAGGGGGCAGCGCACCGGGGAGCTGTTTTTT

d_call: NA
clone_size: NA
v_call: TRBV19
j_call: TRBJ1-1
cdr3_aa: CASSLGGAEAFF
cdr3_nt: TGTGCCAGTAGTTTGGGGGGCGCTGAAGCTTTCTTT

d_call: NA
clone_size: NA
v_call: TRBV27
j_call: TRBJ2-5
cdr3_aa: CASSRRRRETQYF
cdr3_nt: TGTGCCAGCAGTCGACGGAGGAGAGAGACCCAGTACTTC

d_call: NA
clone_size: once
v_call: TRBV30
j_call: TRBJ1-1
cdr3_aa: CAWSVRSEAFF
cdr3_nt: TGTGCCTGGAGTGTACGGAGTGAAGCTTTCTTT

d_call: NA
clone_size: many
v_call: TRBV3-1/TRBV3-2
j_call: TRBJ2-7
cdr3_aa: CASSQALDGYEQYF
cdr3_nt: TGTGCCAGCAGCCAAGCACTAGATGGCTACGAGCAGTACTTC

d_call: NA
clone_size: NA
v_call: TRBV5-4
j_call: TRBJ2-7
cdr3_aa: CASSLNLGQYEQYF
cdr3_nt: TGTGCCAGCAGCTTGAATTTAGGTCAATACGAGCAGTACTTC

d_call: NA
clone_size: NA
v_call: TRBV6-5
j_call: TRBJ1-1
cdr3_aa: CASSSYYQENTEAFF
cdr3_nt: TGTGCCAGCAGTTCCTACTACCAGGAGAACACTGAAGCTTTCTTT

d_call: TRBD1
clone_size: once
v_call: TRBV5-5
j_call: TRBJ2-2
cdr3_aa: CASSSTGGLYTGELFF
cdr3_nt: TGTGCCAGCAGCTCGACAGGGGGATTATACACCGGGGAGCTGTTTTTT

d_call: NA
clone_size: NA
v_call: TRBV11-3
j_call: TRBJ1-4
cdr3_aa: CASSLDQPTNEKLFF
cdr3_nt: TGTGCCAGCAGCTTAGACCAGCCGACTAATGAAAAACTGTTTTTT

d_call: NA
clone_size: NA
v_call: TRBV5-5
j_call: TRBJ2-1
cdr3_aa: CASRGAEADYNEQFF
cdr3_nt: TGTGCCAGCAGGGGGGCTGAGGCCGACTACAATGAGCAGTTCTTC

d_call: NA
clone_size: NA
v_call: TRBV11-3
j_call: TRBJ2-1
cdr3_aa: CASRGLTGVLSEQFF
cdr3_nt: TGTGCCAGCAGGGGACTCACGGGAGTGTTGAGTGAGCAGTTCTTC

d_call: TRBD2
clone_size: NA
v_call: TRBV18
j_call: TRBJ2-1
cdr3_aa: CASSGGVDEQFF
cdr3_nt: TGTGCCAGCTCAGGGGGGGTTGATGAGCAGTTCTTC

d_call: TRBD2
clone_size: NA
v_call: TRBV6-4
j_call: TRBJ2-1
cdr3_aa: CASSQSPSGGNEQFF
cdr3_nt: TGTGCCAGCAGTCAATCTCCTAGCGGGGGGAATGAGCAGTTCTTC